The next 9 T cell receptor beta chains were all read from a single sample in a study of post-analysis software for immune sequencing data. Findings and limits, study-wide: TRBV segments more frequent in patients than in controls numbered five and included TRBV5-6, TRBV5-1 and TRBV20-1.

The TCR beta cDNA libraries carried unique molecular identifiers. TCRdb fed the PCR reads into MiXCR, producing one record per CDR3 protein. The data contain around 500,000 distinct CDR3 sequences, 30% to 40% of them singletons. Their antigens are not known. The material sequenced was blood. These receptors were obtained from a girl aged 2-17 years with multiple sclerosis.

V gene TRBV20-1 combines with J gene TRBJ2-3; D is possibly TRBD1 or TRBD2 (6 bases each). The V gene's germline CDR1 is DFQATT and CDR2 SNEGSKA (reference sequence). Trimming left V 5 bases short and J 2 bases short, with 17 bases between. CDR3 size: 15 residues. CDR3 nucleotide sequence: TGCAGTGCTTACATAGGGTGGGGGGCCACAGATACGCAGTATTTT. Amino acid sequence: CSAYIGWGATDTQYF.

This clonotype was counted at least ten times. The CDR3 sequence is CASSLLAGGDNEQFF. In nucleotides, the CDR3 is TGCGCCAGCAGCTTGCTAGCGGGGGGAGACAATGAGCAGTTCTTC. The genes are TRBV5-1 and TRBJ2-1, with 11 bases fitting TRBD2. The CDR3 is 15 amino acids. The V gene's germline CDR1 is SGHRS and CDR2 YFSETQ. After removal of 1 base from V and 5 bases from J, the junction contained 2 bases not matched to a gene.

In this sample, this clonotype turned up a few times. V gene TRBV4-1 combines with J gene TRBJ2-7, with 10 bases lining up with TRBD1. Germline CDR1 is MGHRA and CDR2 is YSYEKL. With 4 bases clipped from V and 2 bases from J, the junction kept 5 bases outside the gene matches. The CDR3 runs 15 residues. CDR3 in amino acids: CASSPRGQGAYEQYF. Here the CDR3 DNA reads TGCGCCAGCAGCCCCCGAGGACAGGGGGCCTACGAGCAGTACTTC.

The chain's CDR3 is CASSLAGQSNGYTF. The CDR3 coding sequence is TGCGCCAGCAGCTTGGCCGGGCAGTCCAATGGCTACACCTTC. The chain joins TRBV5-1 to TRBJ1-2; D call uncertain. The ends were cut back, 0 bases at V and 6 bases at J, with 12 bases in the middle. Germline values: CDR1 SGHRS, CDR2 YFSETQ. This CDR3 is built from 14 residues.

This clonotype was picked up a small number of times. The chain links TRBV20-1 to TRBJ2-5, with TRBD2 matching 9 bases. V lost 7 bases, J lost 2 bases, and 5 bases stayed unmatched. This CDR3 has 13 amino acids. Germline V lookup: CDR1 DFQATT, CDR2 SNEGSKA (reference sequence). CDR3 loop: CSGNLAGQETQYF. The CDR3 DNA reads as TGCAGTGGCAACCTAGCGGGGCAAGAGACCCAGTACTTC.

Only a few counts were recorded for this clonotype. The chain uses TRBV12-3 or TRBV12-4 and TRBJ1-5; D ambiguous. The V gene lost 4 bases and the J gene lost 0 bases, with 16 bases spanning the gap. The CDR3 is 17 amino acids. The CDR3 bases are TGTGCCAGCAGTTATCGATCGATTCGGGATAGCAATCAGCCCCAGCATTTT. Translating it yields CASSYRSIRDSNQPQHF.

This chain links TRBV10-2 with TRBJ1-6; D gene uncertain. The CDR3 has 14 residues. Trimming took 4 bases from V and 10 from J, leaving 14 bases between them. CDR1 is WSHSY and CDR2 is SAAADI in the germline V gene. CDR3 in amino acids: CASSVEGVLSPLHF. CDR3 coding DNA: TGCGCCAGCAGTGTCGAGGGTGTGTTGTCACCCCTCCACTTT.

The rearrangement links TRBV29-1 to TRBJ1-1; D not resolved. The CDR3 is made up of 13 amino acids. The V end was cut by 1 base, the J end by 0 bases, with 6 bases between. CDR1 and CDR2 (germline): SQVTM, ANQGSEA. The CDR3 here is CSVEGRVNTEAFF. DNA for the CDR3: TGCAGCGTTGAAGGCAGAGTGAACACTGAAGCTTTCTTT.

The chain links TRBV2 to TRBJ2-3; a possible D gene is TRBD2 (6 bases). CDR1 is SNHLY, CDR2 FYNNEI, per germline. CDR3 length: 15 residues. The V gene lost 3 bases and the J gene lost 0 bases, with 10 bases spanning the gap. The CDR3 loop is CASSDSGSSTDTQYF. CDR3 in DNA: TGTGCCAGCAGTGATAGCGGCTCTAGCACAGATACGCAGTATTTT.